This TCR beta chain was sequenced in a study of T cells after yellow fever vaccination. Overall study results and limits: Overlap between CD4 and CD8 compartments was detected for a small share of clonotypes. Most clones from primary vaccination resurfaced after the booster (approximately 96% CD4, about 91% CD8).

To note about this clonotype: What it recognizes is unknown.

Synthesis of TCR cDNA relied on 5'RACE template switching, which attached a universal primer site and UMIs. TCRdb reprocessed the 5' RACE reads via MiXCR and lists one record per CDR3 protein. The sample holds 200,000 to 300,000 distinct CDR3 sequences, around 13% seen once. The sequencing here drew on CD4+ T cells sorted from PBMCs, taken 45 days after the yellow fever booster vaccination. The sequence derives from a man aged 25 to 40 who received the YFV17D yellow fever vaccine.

CDR3 residues: CTFSFQGSYNEQFF. In DNA form, the CDR3 reads TGTACCTTCAGTTTCCAGGGGTCCTACAATGAGCAGTTCTTC. This chain uses TRBV3-1 with TRBJ2-1, with D maybe TRBD1 (6 bases). The CDR3 contains 14 residues. Germline V gives CDR1 LGHDT, CDR2 YNNKEL (reference sequence).